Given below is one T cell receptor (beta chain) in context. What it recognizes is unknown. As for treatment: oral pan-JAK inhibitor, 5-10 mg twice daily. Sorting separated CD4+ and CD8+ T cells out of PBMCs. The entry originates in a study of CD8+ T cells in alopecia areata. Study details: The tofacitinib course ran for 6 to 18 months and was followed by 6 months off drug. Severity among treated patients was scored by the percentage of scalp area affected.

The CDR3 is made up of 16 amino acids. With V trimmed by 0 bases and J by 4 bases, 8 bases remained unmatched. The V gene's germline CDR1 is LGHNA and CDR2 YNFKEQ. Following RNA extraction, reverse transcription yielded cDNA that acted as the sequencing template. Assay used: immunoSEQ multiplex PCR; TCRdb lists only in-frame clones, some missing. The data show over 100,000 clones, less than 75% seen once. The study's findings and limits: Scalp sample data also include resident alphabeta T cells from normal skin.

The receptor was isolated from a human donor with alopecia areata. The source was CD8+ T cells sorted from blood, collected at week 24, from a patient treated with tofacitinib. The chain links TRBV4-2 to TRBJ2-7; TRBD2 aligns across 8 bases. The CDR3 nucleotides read TGTGCCAGCAGCCAAGAACGGGGGGGCTCCTGGTACGAGCAGTACTTC. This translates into CASSQERGGSWYEQYF.